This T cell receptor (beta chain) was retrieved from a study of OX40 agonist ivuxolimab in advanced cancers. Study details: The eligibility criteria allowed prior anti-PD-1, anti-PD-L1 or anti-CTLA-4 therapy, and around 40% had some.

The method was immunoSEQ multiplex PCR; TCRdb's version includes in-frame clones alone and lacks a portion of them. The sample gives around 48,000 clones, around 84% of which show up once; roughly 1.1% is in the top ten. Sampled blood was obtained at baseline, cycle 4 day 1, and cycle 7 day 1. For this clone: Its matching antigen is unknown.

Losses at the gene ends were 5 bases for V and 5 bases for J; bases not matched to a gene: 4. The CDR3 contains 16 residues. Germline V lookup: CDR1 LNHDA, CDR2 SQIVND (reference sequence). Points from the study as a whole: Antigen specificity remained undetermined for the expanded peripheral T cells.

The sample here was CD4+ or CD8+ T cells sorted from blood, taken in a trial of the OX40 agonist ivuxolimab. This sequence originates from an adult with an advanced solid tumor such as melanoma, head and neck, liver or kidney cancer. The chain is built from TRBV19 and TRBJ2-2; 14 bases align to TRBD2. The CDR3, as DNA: TGTGCCAGTAGTGCAAGACTAGCGGGGGGGACCGGGGAGCTGTTTTTT. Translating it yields CASSARLAGGTGELFF.